Below are 5 T cell receptor beta chains sequenced from a single sample in a study of response to subunit inactivated influenza vaccine. TCRdb analysed the RT-PCR reads with MiXCR anew, one entry per CDR3 protein. The table shows about 780,000 distinct CDR3 sequences, with around 20% occurring only once. This material consisted of PBMCs from blood, taken 5 days after vaccination. Receptor source: a man aged 50-59 years who received an inactivated influenza vaccine.

V and J are TRBV4-2 and TRBJ2-7, with D perhaps matching TRBD1 (5 bases). The CDR3 runs to 14 residues. Germline CDR1 and CDR2: LGHNA and YNFKEQ. Trimming removed 3 bases from V and 6 bases from J, with 15 bases in between. In DNA form, the CDR3 reads TGTGCCAGCAGCCAGGATGAGAACAGGCCCGAGCAGTACTTC. This encodes CASSQDENRPEQYF.

A single count supports this clonotype. This chain joins TRBV20-1 and TRBJ2-3; TRBD2 agrees at 8 bases. Germline trimming cut 4 bases from V and 0 bases from J; bases unmatched to any gene: 12. The length of the CDR3 is 17 residues. Germline loops: CDR1 DFQATT, CDR2 SNEGSKA (reference sequence). DNA for the CDR3: TGCAGTGCTACGCCAACTAGCGGACTAGCTAGCACAGATACGCAGTATTTT. Protein product: CSATPTSGLASTDTQYF.

This clonotype was seen repeatedly, ten times or more. The chain carries TRBV4-3 and TRBJ1-6, with a possible D match to TRBD1 (5 bases). This CDR3 has 16 amino acids. CDR1 and CDR2 (germline): LGHNA, YSLEER. The V and J ends lost 5 bases and 7 bases respectively, with 18 bases between them. For the CDR3, the DNA is TGCGCCAGCAGCATCTCTTGGGACCAAAAGAATTCACCCCTCCACTTT. Amino acid sequence: CASSISWDQKNSPLHF.

The table lists this clonotype with many counts. This chain uses TRBV5-1 with TRBJ2-1, with 8 bases identical to TRBD1. The length of the CDR3 is 17 residues. V lost 4 bases and J lost 1; bases outside the gene matches: 10. Germline assignment: CDR1 SGHRS and CDR2 YFSETQ. The CDR3 loop is CASSPWPGTGSYNEQFF. The CDR3, as DNA: TGCGCCAGCAGCCCTTGGCCCGGGACAGGATCCTACAATGAGCAGTTCTTC.

The chain links TRBV12-3 or TRBV12-4 to TRBJ2-5; TRBD1 matches at 9 bases. After removal of 5 bases from V and 5 bases from J, the junction contained 9 bases not matched to a gene. This CDR3 spans 15 amino acids. The CDR3 region is CASSPGDRVSETQYF. The CDR3 coding sequence is TGTGCCAGCAGTCCTGGGGACAGGGTTTCGGAGACCCAGTACTTC.